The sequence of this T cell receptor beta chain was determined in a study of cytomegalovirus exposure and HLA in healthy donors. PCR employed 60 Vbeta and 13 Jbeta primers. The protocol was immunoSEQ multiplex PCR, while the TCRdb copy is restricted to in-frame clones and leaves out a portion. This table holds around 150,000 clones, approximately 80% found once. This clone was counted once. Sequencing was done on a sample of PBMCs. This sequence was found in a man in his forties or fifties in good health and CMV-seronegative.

This CDR3 reads CASSCPGQGTCLSYEQYF. The CDR3 DNA reads as TGCGCCAGCAGCTGTCCGGGACAAGGGACCTGCTTATCCTACGAGCAGTACTTC. The genes are TRBV5-1 and TRBJ2-7; D perhaps matches TRBD1 (6 bases). The CDR3 runs 18 residues. The V and J ends lost 3 bases and 1 base respectively, with 23 bases between them. Germline CDR1 and CDR2: SGHRS and YFSETQ.